This T cell receptor beta chain was documented in a study of blood T cell repertoires in COVID-19. In the study overall: Nucleic acid was either cDNA or gDNA, and it came from T cells, B-cell-depleted T cells, or PBMCs.

Trimming shortened V by 0 bases and J by 0 bases, and 5 bases separated the two germline ends. Germline CDR1 SGDLS, CDR2 YYNGEE. This CDR3 is 14 amino acids long. Here immunoSEQ multiplex PCR was the method, and the copy in TCRdb shows in-frame clones only, minus some. The sample includes some 45,000 clones, approximately 80% of them seen just once. What was sequenced was peripheral blood. This TCR derives from an older woman with acute or convalescent COVID-19. The rearrangement links TRBV9 to TRBJ2-3; D remains ambiguous. The CDR3 DNA follows: TGTGCCAGCAGCGTAGGTGGCAGCACAGATACGCAGTATTTT. It encodes CASSVGGSTDTQYF.